These T cell receptor beta chains were read from a single sample in a study of blood T cell repertoires in COVID-19. Only in-frame clones appear in the TCRdb table, and some are missing; sequencing was by immunoSEQ multiplex PCR. This table holds approximately 180,000 clones, 65% to 90% found once. Material: PBMCs or T cells enriched from blood (not recorded which). The receptors originated from a woman aged 60-75 years with acute COVID-19. Each CDR3 is given with its conserved first and last residue. Fields, in order: V gene, D gene, CDR3 protein. The D gene is left open where the match is weak.

V: TRBV5-1; D: .; CDR3: CASSGIGSTIYF
V: TRBV5-1; D: .; CDR3: CASSWNSQNTEAFF
V: TRBV29-1; D: TRBD1; CDR3: CSVEGDRAEKLFF
V: TRBV6-5; D: TRBD1; CDR3: CASSPGTENSPLHF
V: TRBV7-2; D: .; CDR3: CASRRLERETQYF
V: TRBV19; D: TRBD2; CDR3: CATYSGRGTDTQYF
V: TRBV12-3/TRBV12-4; D: .; CDR3: CASSPGFTEAFF
V: TRBV27; D: TRBD1; CDR3: CASSKGQLQDTQYF
V: TRBV5-1; D: .; CDR3: CASGQGSMNTEAFF
V: TRBV19; D: TRBD1; CDR3: CASRSRQGIGKNTEAFF
V: TRBV11-3; D: TRBD2; CDR3: CASSRGGGEETQYF
V: TRBV3-1/TRBV3-2; D: .; CDR3: CASSQSAIPNGYTF
V: TRBV5-1; D: .; CDR3: CASSLGEASNQPQHF
V: TRBV19; D: TRBD1; CDR3: CASSRRGQGAMPHYGYTF
V: TRBV7-9; D: .; CDR3: CASSLIGGGETQYF
V: TRBV28; D: TRBD1; CDR3: CASRGDREEKLFF
V: TRBV6-5; D: .; CDR3: CASSQQGSGNSPLHF
V: TRBV28; D: TRBD1; CDR3: CASSLSGGQETQYF
V: TRBV19; D: TRBD1; CDR3: CASSPGQGGSDTQYF
V: TRBV7-8; D: .; CDR3: CASSQSTMRERQPQHF
V: TRBV28; D: TRBD1; CDR3: CASSLGTANTGELFF
V: TRBV4-3; D: .; CDR3: CASSQDLGVGYGYTF
V: TRBV7-2; D: TRBD2; CDR3: CASSLARLAGGETQYF
V: TRBV6-5; D: .; CDR3: CASSRTVRETQYF
V: TRBV6-5; D: TRBD1; CDR3: CASSYSMEQGGYTF